A single sample gave rise to the 16 T cell receptor beta chains below, sequenced in a study of Graves' ophthalmopathy and Graves' hyperthyroidism. Amplification targeted the TCR beta CDR3 regions, with RNA transcripts as the source material. HTBI-primed RT-PCR formed the first round, and a multiplex PCR formed the second. TCRdb passed the multiplex PCR reads through MiXCR, listing each CDR3 protein once. The sample yields around 1,000,000 distinct CDR3 sequences, about two fifths seen once. The sample comprised peripheral blood or thyroid tissue (not recorded which). These receptors all stem from an adult man with Graves' hyperthyroidism.

This rearrangement joins TRBV10-2 to TRBJ2-7; 8 nucleotides match TRBD2. V was pared by 4 bases and J by 0 bases, with 8 bases of the junction left unmatched. The germline gives CDR1 WSHSY, CDR2 SAAADI. This CDR3 spans 16 amino acids. CDR3 nucleotides: TGCGCCAGCAGTGCCGGACTAGCACAATTCTCCTACGAGCAGTACTTC. It is translated as CASSAGLAQFSYEQYF.

The CDR3 is CASSEAGGANQPQHF. CDR3 nucleotide sequence: TGTGCCAGCAGTGAAGCAGGGGGTGCCAATCAGCCCCAGCATTTT. This sequence joins TRBV2 and TRBJ1-5; a possible D gene is TRBD1 (6 bases). This CDR3 has 15 amino acids. V lost 0 bases, J lost 3 bases, and 9 bases lay in between. Per germline, CDR1 SNHLY and CDR2 FYNNEI.

The V call is TRBV10-3, the J call TRBJ1-1, with a weak D call TRBD1 (6 bases). The CDR3 totals 15 residues. The V gene lost 4 bases and the J gene lost 7 bases, with 19 bases spanning the gap. Germline V gene sequence: CDR1 ENHRY, CDR2 SYGVKD. CDR3 in amino acids: CAISAGSPGGHEAFF. CDR3 DNA: TGTGCCATCAGTGCAGGGTCGCCGGGGGGGCATGAAGCTTTCTTT.

As for this clonotype: This clone may be a read error of a much larger clone one base away. Without the conserved terminal phenylalanine or tryptophan, this CDR3 likely stems from a read error. The chain joins TRBV11-3 to TRBJ1-1; D not resolved. V was trimmed by 2 bases and J by 6 bases, leaving 10 bases between them. This CDR3 has 13 residues. Germline V lookup: CDR1 SGHNT, CDR2 YENEEA. This CDR3 reads CASSLTYQAEAFL. CDR3 coding DNA: TGTGCCAGCAGCTTAACTTACCAGGCTGAAGCTTTCCTT.

There are many counts of this clonotype. The rearrangement joins TRBV2 to TRBJ2-7; D may match TRBD1 or TRBD2 (5 bases each). The CDR3 is made up of 17 amino acids. Germline V gene sequence: CDR1 SNHLY, CDR2 FYNNEI. V was shortened by 3 bases and J by 2 bases, with 20 bases between the two germline ends. This chain's CDR3 is CASSDALGAALTYEQYF. CDR3 nucleotide sequence: TGTGCCAGCAGTGATGCTCTCGGGGCAGCTTTAACCTACGAGCAGTACTTC.

The V gene is TRBV15, the J gene TRBJ2-5, with TRBD2 identical over 11 bases. CDR1 is LNHNV and CDR2 is YYDKDF in the germline V gene (reference sequence). After removal of 1 base from V and 3 bases from J, the junction contained 4 bases not matched to a gene. CDR3 length equals 16 residues. In DNA form, the CDR3 reads TGTGCCACCAGCAGAGGAGGGACTAGCGGCGAAGAGACCCAGTACTTC. Residues: CATSRGGTSGEETQYF.

This clonotype appeared many times. The chain combines TRBV2 with TRBJ2-5; possibly TRBD2 for D (7 bases). V lost 8 bases and J lost 6, with 13 bases in between. There are 12 residues in the CDR3. CDR1 is SNHLY and CDR2 is FYNNEI in the germline V gene. The CDR3 region has the DNA TGTGCCAGCTTTGAGGGGGGGAAGACCCAGTACTTC. Translating gives CASFEGGKTQYF.

The rearrangement uses TRBV29-1 and TRBJ1-1; D is undetermined. In germline, CDR1 is SQVTM, CDR2 ANQGSEA. V lost 4 bases and J 1 base, leaving 13 bases between the germline ends. CDR3 length: 14 amino acids. The CDR3 DNA is TGCAGCGTTGCGTTAGGTTTAGGGAACACTGAAGCTTTCTTT. Its translation is CSVALGLGNTEAFF.

This clonotype appeared many times. The chain uses TRBV25-1 and TRBJ1-1; 7 bases agree with TRBD1. Per the germline V gene, CDR1 is MGHDK and CDR2 is SYGVNS. This CDR3 is built from 11 residues. V trimming: 9 bases; J trimming: 9 bases; junction bases outside the gene matches: 7. CDR3 protein: CASGSGQQAFF. CDR3 nucleotides: TGTGCCAGTGGGTCGGGACAGCAAGCTTTCTTT.

This clonotype was found a few times. The V call is TRBV3-1, the J call TRBJ1-6, with D unclear. Trimming shortened V by 8 bases and J by 10 bases, and 15 bases separated the two germline ends. The CDR3 loop spans 13 amino acids. The germline V gene has CDR1 LGHDT and CDR2 YNNKEL (reference sequence). CDR3 residues: CASGPSGTSPLHF. The CDR3 DNA is TGTGCCAGCGGCCCTTCGGGAACCTCACCCCTCCACTTT.

This clonotype came up many times. The V call is TRBV5-6, the J call TRBJ1-1; possibly TRBD1 for D (5 bases). With 2 bases removed from V and 8 bases from J, the gap between germline ends came to 7 bases. This CDR3 is 11 amino acids long. The germline CDR1 and CDR2 sequences are SGHDT and YYEEEE. The CDR3: CASSFSGEAFF. DNA for the CDR3: TGTGCCAGCAGCTTTTCAGGGGAAGCTTTCTTT.

This clonotype occurred many times. The chain uses TRBV7-9 and TRBJ1-1; maybe TRBD1 (5 bases). Between the trimmed V and J ends, which lost 6 bases and 2 bases, there was a span of 16 bases. This CDR3 is 15 amino acids long. The germline V gene has CDR1 SEHNR and CDR2 FQNEAQ (reference sequence). The CDR3 loop reads CASSSTGRENTEAFF. The DNA for the CDR3 is TGTGCCAGCAGTTCTACGGGACGCGAAAACACTGAAGCTTTCTTT.

A single count supports this clonotype. The chain couples TRBV25-1 to TRBJ1-6; a weak D match, TRBD1 (6 bases). Trimming left V 11 bases short and J 5 bases short, with 13 bases between. CDR1 is MGHDK, CDR2 SYGVNS, per germline. The CDR3 is made up of 13 amino acids. CDR3 DNA sequence: TGTGCCTGGGGGGGCGTTCATAATTCACCCCTCCACTTT. It yields the protein CAWGGVHNSPLHF.

As concerns this clonotype: A much larger clone lies one base from this, so it may be a read error. The chain employs TRBV29-1 and TRBJ2-5, with D possibly TRBD1 on 6 matching bases. The CDR3 has 10 residues. Germline assignment: CDR1 SQVTM and CDR2 ANQGSEA. The CDR3, as DNA: TGCAGCGGGTTTAGGGGGACCCGGTACTTC. This sequence encodes CSGFRGTRYF.

This clonotype was counted only a few times. It may be a read error: a sequence one base away is much more abundant. J is TRBJ1-2 and V is TRBV7-9; D gene uncertain. CDR1 and CDR2 (germline): SEHNR, FQNEAQ (reference sequence). The CDR3 sequence is 13 residues long. The CDR3 DNA reads as TGTGCCAGCGGCTTACGTGATATGCTTGGCTACACCTTC. Translated: CASGLRDMLGYTF.

This clonotype has at least ten counts. The V gene is TRBV20-1, the J gene TRBJ2-7; 9 bases agree with TRBD1. The junction had 4 bases not matched to a gene; V was cut back by 2 bases and J by 2 bases. The CDR3 covers 14 residues. Germline loops: CDR1 DFQATT, CDR2 SNEGSKA (reference sequence). The chain's CDR3 is CSARWTGAPYEQYF. CDR3 nucleotides: TGCAGTGCTAGATGGACAGGGGCGCCCTACGAGCAGTACTTC.